The clone carrying this T cell receptor (beta chain) was counted ten times or more. The antigen is undetermined. The V and J ends lost 3 bases and 4 bases respectively, with 11 bases between them. CDR1 and CDR2 (germline): KGHDR, SFDVKD. The CDR3 is made up of 14 amino acids. These data originate in a study of T cells in Graves' hyperthyroidism and ophthalmopathy. Regarding the study as a whole: Within blood appeared most thyroid clonotypes that had expanded above 0.001.

TCR beta CDR3 region amplification was performed from RNA transcripts. HTBI primers drove first-round RT-PCR of the TCR CDR3. Each CDR3 protein is one row after TCRdb ran MiXCR on the multiplex PCR reads. The sample consists of 370,000 or so distinct CDR3 sequences, roughly 14% of them appearing once. Exclusions: uncontrolled infection, other autoimmune disease, pregnancy, lactation. Diagnoses were made from clinical symptoms, serum measures (thyroxine and TRAb), thyroid ultrasound and orbital computed tomography. Isolation of PBMCs was performed on 10 ml fresh peripheral blood. What was sequenced was blood. This sequence was found in a man aged 30-40 years with Graves' hyperthyroidism that later progressed to Graves' ophthalmopathy. This chain uses TRBV24-1 with TRBJ1-2, with D possibly TRBD1 on 5 matching bases. CDR3 bases: TGTGCCACCAGTGATCCCAGGGTGTCCTATGGCTACACCTTC. This translates into CATSDPRVSYGYTF.